This T cell receptor beta chain was found in a study of T cell responses to AZD1222 COVID-19 vaccine (dated by TCRdb to the early 2020s). For the wider study: AZD1222 recipients whose second dose came at about 4 weeks and those whose second dose came at about 12 weeks were combined into one group, since spike-specific TCR depth and breadth did not differ between the two schedules. TCR sequencing was performed for 230 to 250 trial participants, of whom 207 were given two doses of AZD1222 and approximately 25 were given two doses of MenACWY control vaccine. Enrollment into the trials was organized by age into subgroups of 18-55, 56-69 and 70-plus years, and those subgroups contained roughly 140, 27 and 60 TCR-sequenced participants, respectively.

The CDR3 regions of human TCRbeta chains were subjected to immunosequencing. For the original study's pipeline: Repertoire TCRs were checked for matches against a reference library of SARS-CoV-2-specific TCRs that had been generated using the MIRA antigen-specificity platform. Breadth meant the fraction of unique TCRs that were SARS-CoV-2-associated, whereas depth meant the fraction of total T cells that were SARS-CoV-2-associated. Each spike-specific TCR was assigned to its reactive spike region and to a CD4 or CD8 class using the MIRA data. Log10-transformed breadth and depth values were compared by one-way ANOVA with Sidak's multiple comparisons tests. Not all clones reach the TCRdb copy of this immuneACCESS table, which keeps in-frame sequences only. Checked studies attribute under half of the gap to unresolved V genes and leave the rest unexplained. V and J calls and clone size are copied from that table; D and trimming were computed from the DNA. For this sample there are some 70,000 clones; 82% appear just once. The ten biggest clones cover 5% to 6% of the sample.

Study-wide findings and limitations: Nearly half of unique spike-specific TCRs reportedly recognized epitopes outside regions mutated in the B.1.351 and B.1.1.7 variants. Conclusions about previously exposed vaccinees were limited because only six AZD1222 recipients were SARS-CoV-2 seropositive at baseline. Because no day 14 peak-response samples were available, repertoires were characterized only after the peak T cell response. Participants were mostly white British and included more females than males, and it was suggested by the authors that clonal diversity may have been underestimated. In the small 56-69-year group, the increase in depth fell short of significance, most likely because of low power. The whole spike protein was spanned by vaccine-associated CD4 TCRs, and dominant responses were seen in regions 160-218 and 743-854. A significant rise in spike-specific TCR breadth and depth was observed after two AZD1222 doses relative to day 0 and relative to MenACWY recipients.

The meaning of the sample's time point label: baseline before first vaccination. Vaccinee samples came from UK trials COV001 and COV002, including a single-blind randomized controlled phase 2/3 trial of AZD1222 (ChAdOx1 nCoV-19) in healthy adults. For TCRbeta chain sequencing, PBMC samples were collected from trial participants at day 0 and at day 28 after the second dose. In the case of this clone: What this receptor recognizes is not known. No base-level quality is on record; no much larger clone is a single base apart.

The junction shows trimming of 3 bases on V and 4 bases on J, and the gene matches do not reach 8 bases of it. From a lookup of the germline V gene, CDR1 and CDR2 are SGHNT and YENEEA. From its cysteine to its phenylalanine, the CDR3 spans 15 amino acids. Left in the record is the CDR3 DNA by itself, 45 bases read in frame from the first base. The receptor chain draws on TRBV11-3 and TRBJ2-5, and 7 junction bases match TRBD2. The sequence was collected from an adult in good health. The sample was peripheral blood, taken on day 0 of AZD1222 vaccination. The sequence in DNA is TGTGCCAGCAGCTTCTATACTAGCGCGGGAGAGACCCAGTACTTC. This translates into CASSFYTSAGETQYF.